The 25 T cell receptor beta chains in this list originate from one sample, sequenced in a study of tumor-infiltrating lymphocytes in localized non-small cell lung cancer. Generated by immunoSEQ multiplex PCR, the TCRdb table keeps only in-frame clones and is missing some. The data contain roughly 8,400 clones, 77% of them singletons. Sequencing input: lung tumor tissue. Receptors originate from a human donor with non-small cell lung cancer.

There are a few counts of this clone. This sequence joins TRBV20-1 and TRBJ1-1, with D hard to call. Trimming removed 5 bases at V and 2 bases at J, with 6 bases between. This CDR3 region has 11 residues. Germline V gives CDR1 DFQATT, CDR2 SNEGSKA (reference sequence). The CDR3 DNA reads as TGCAGTGCTTGGGCTAACACTGAAGCTTTCTTT. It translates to CSAWANTEAFF.

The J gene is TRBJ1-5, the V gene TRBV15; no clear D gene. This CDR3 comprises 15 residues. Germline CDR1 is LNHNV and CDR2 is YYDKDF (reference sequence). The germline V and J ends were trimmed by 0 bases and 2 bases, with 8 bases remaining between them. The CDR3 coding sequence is TGTGCCACCAGCAGAGACAGGTATGGCAATCAGCCCCAGCATTTT. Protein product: CATSRDRYGNQPQHF. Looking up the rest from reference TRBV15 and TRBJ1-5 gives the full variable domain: DAMVIQNPRYQVTQFGKPVTLSCSQTLNHNVMYWYQQKSSQAPKLLFHYYDKDFNNEADTPDNFQSRRPNTSFCFLDIRSPGLGDTAMYLCATSRDRYGNQPQHFGDGTRLSIL.

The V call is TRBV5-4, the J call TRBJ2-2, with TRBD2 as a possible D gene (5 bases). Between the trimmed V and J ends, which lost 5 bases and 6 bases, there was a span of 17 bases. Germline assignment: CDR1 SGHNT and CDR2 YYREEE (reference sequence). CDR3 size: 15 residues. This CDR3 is CASRPDLREAGELFF. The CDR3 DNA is TGTGCCAGCAGACCGGATTTGAGGGAAGCCGGGGAGCTGTTTTTT.

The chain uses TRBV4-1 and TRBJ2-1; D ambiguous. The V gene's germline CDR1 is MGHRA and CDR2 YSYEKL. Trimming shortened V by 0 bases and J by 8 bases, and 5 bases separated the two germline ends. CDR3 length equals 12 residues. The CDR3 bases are TGCGCCAGCAGCCAAGATAGTGATGAGCAGTTCTTC. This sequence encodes CASSQDSDEQFF.

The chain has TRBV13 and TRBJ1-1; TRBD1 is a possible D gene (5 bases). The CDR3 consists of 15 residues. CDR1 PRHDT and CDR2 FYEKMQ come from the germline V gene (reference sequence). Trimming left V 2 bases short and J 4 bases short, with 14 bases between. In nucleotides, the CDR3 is TGTGCCAGCAGCTTAATCGGGGCCGGGGGCACTGAAGCTTTCTTT. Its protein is CASSLIGAGGTEAFF.

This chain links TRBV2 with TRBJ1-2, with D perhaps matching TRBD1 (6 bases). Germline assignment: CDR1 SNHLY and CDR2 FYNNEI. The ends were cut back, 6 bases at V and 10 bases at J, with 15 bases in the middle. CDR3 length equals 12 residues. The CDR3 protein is CASRPDSRVYTF. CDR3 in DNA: TGTGCCAGCAGGCCGGACAGTCGTGTCTACACCTTC.

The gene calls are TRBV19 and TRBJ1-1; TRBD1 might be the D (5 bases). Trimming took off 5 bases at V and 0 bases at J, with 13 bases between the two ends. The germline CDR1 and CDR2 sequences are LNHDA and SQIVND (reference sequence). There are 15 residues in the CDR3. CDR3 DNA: TGTGCCAGTAGTCCCCCGGGACTTGTGAACACTGAAGCTTTCTTT. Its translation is CASSPPGLVNTEAFF.

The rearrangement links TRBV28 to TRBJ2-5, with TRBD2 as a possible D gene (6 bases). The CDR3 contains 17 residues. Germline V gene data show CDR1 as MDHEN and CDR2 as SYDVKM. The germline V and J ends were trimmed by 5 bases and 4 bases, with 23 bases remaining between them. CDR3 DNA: TGTGCCAGCAGTCCGGGGGACTCCCGGGTGGGGGTAGAGACCCAGTACTTC. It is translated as CASSPGDSRVGVETQYF.

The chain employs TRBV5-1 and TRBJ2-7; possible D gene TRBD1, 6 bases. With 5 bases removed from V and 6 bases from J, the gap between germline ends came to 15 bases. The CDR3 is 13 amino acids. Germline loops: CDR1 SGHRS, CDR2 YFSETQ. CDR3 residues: CASRDGQTTEQYF. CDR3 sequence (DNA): TGCGCCAGCAGGGACGGACAGACCACCGAGCAGTACTTC.

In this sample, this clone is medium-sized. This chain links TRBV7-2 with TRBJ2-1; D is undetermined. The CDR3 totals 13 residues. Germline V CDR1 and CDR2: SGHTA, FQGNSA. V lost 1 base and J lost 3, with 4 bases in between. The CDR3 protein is CASSLDRYNEQFF. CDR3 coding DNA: TGTGCCAGCAGCTTAGACCGCTACAATGAGCAGTTCTTC. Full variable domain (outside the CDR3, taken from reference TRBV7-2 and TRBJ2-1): GAGVSQSPSNKVTEKGKDVELRCDPISGHTALYWYRQSLGQGLEFLIYFQGNSAPDKSGLPSDRFSAERTGGSVSTLTIQRTQQEDSAVYLCASSLDRYNEQFFGPGTRLTVL.

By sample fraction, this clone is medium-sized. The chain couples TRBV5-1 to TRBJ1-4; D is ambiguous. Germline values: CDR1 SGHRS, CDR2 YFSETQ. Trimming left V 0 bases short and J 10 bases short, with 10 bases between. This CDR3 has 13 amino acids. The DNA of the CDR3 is TGCGCCAGCAGCTTGGACCCTTCGGGAAAACTGTTTTTT. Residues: CASSLDPSGKLFF.

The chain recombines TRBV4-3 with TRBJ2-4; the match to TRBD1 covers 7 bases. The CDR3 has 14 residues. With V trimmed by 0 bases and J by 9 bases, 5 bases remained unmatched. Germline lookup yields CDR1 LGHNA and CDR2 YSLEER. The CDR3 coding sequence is TGCGCCAGCAGCCAAGATACAGGGGTGGGCATTCAGTACTTC. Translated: CASSQDTGVGIQYF.

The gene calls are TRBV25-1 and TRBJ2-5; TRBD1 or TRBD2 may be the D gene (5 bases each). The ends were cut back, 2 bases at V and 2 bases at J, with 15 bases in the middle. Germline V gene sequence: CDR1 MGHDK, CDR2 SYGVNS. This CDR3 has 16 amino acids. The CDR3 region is CASSEGLGTEQETQYF. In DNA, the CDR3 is TGTGCCAGCAGTGAAGGTTTGGGGACCGAGCAAGAGACCCAGTACTTC.

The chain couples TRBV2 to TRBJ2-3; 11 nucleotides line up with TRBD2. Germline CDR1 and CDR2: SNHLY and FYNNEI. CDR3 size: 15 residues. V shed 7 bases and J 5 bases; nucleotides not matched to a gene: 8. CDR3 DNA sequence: TGTGCCAGCAAAGGTTCGCTAGCGGGGGGAGATACGCAGTATTTT. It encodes CASKGSLAGGDTQYF.

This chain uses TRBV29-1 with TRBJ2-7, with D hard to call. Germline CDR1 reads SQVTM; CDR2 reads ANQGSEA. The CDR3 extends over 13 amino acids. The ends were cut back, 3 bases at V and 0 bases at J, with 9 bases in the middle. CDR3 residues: CSVEDLSSYEQYF. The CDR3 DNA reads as TGCAGCGTTGAGGATCTGAGCTCCTACGAGCAGTACTTC.

The CDR3 DNA is TGTGCCAGCAACTTCAGAGATCAGCCCCAGCATTTT. The encoded protein is CASNFRDQPQHF. The V gene is TRBV28, the J gene TRBJ1-5; no firm D call. CDR3 length: 12 residues. In germline, CDR1 is MDHEN, CDR2 SYDVKM. Trimming shortened V by 7 bases and J by 5 bases, and 9 bases separated the two germline ends.

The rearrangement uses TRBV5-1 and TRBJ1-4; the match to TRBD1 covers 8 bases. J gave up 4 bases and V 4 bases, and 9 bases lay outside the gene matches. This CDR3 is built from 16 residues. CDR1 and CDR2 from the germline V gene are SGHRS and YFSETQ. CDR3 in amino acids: CASSGGQGPINEKLFF. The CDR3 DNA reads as TGCGCCAGCAGCGGAGGACAGGGCCCAATTAATGAAAAACTGTTTTTT.

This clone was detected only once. The CDR3 reads CASSYIGGDVYEQYF. The CDR3 DNA sequence: TGCGCCAGCAGCTATATCGGGGGGGATGTCTACGAGCAGTACTTC. The chain carries TRBV5-1 and TRBJ2-7; 8 positions agree with TRBD2. The CDR3 runs to 15 residues. Unmatched junction bases numbered 8, after V lost 3 bases and J lost 3 bases. CDR1 is SGHRS, CDR2 YFSETQ, per germline.

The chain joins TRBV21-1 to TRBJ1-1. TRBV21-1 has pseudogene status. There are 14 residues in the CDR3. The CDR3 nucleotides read TGTGCCAGCAGCAAAACCGGGGTTGACACTGAAGCTTTCTTT. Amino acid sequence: CASSKTGVDTEAFF.

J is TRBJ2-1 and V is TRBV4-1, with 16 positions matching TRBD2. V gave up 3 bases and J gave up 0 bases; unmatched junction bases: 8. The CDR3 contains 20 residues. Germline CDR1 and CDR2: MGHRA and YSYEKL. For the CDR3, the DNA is TGCGCCAGCAGCCACCTGGGACTAGCGGGAGGGGTCAGCTCCTACAATGAGCAGTTCTTC. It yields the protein CASSHLGLAGGVSSYNEQFF.

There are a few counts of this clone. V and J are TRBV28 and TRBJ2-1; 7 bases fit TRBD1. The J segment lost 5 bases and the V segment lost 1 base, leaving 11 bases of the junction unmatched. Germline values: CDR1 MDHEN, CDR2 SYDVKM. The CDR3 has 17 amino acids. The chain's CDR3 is CASSLFWTGRYDNEQFF. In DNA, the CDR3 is TGTGCCAGCAGTTTATTCTGGACAGGCCGGTATGACAATGAGCAGTTCTTC.

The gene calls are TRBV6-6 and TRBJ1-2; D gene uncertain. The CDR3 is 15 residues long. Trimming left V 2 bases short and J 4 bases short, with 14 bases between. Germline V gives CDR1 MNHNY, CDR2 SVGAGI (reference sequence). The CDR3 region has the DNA TGTGCCAGCAGTTACCCCACACCCCCGAGCTATGGCTACACCTTC. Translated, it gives CASSYPTPPSYGYTF.

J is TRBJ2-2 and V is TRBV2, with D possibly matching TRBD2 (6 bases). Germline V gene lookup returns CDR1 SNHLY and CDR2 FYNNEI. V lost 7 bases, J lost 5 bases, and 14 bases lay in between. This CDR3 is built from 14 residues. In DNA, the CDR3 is TGTGCCAGCACGGCTAGCGCGCGTACCGGGGAGCTGTTTTTT. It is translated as CASTASARTGELFF.

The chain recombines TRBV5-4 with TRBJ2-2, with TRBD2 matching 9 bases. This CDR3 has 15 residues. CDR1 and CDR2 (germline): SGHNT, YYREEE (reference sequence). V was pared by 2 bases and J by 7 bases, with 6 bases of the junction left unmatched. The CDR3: CASSFRAGGGGELFF. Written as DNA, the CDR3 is TGTGCCAGCAGCTTTCGAGCGGGAGGTGGCGGGGAGCTGTTTTTT. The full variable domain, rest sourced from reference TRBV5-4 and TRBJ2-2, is ETGVTQSPTHLIKTRGQQVTLRCSSQSGHNTVSWYQQALGQGPQFIFQYYREEENGRGNFPPRFSGLQFPNYSSELNVNALELDDSALYLCASSFRAGGGGELFFGEGSRLTVL.

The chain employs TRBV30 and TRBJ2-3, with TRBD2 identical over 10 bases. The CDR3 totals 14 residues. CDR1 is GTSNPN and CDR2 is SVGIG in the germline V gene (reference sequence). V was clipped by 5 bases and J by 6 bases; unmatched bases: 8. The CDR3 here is CAWRSGRAGDTQYF. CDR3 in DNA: TGTGCCTGGCGGAGCGGGAGGGCCGGCGATACGCAGTATTTT. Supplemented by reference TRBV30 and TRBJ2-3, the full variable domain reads SQTIHQWPATLVQPVGSPLSLECTVEGTSNPNLYWYRQAAGRGLQLLFYSVGIGQISSEVPQNLSASRPQDRQFILSSKKLLLSDSGFYLCAWRSGRAGDTQYFGPGTRLTVL.